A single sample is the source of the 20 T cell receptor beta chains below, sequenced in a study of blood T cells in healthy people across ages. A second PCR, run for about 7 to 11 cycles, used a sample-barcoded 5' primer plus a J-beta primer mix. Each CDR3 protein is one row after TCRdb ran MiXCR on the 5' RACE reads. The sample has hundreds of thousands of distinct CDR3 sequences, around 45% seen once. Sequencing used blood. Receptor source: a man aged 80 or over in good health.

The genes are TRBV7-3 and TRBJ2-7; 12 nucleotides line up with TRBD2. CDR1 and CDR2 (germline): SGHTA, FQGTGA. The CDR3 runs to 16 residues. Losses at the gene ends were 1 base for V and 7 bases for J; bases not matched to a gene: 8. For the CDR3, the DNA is TGTGCCAGCAGCTTAAATCCTAGCGGGAGGGCCGATGAGCAGTACTTC. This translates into CASSLNPSGRADEQYF. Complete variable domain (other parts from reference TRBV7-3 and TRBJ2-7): GAGVSQTPSNKVTEKGKYVELRCDPISGHTALYWYRQSLGQGPEFLIYFQGTGAADDSGLPNDRFFAVRPEGSVSTLKIQRTERGDSAVYLCASSLNPSGRADEQYFGPGTRLTVT.

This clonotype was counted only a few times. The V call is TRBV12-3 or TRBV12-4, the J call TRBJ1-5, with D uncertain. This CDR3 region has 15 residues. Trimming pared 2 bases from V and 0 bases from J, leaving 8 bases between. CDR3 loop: CASSLTGNSNQPQHF. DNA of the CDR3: TGTGCCAGCAGTTTAACGGGGAATAGCAATCAGCCCCAGCATTTT.

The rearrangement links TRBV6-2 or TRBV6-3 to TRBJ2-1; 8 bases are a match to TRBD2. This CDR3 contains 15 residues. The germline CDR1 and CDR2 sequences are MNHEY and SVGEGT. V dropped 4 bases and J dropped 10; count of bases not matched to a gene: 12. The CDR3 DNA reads TGTGCCAGCAGTTTGGCGGGAGGACCTTTCGGCGAGCAGTTCTTC. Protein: CASSLAGGPFGEQFF.

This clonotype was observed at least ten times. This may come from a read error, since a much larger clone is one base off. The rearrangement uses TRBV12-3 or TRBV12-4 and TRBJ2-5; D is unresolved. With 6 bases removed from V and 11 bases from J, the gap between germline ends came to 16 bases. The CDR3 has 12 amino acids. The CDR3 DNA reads TGTGCCAGCAGCACCGCTGAAAATGAGCAGTACTTC. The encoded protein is CASSTAENEQYF.

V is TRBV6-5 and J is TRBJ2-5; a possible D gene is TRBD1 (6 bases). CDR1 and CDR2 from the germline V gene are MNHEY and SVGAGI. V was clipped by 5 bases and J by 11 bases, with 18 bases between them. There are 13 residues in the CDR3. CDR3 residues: CASSQPGTPQQYF. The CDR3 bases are TGTGCCAGCAGTCAACCCGGGACACCCCAGCAGTACTTC.

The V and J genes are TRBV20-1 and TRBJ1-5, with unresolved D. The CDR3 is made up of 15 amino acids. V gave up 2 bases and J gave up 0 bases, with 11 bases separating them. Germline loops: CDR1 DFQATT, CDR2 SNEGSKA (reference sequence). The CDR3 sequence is CSARLDYHSNQPQHF. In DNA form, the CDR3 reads TGCAGTGCTAGACTAGACTATCATAGCAATCAGCCCCAGCATTTT.

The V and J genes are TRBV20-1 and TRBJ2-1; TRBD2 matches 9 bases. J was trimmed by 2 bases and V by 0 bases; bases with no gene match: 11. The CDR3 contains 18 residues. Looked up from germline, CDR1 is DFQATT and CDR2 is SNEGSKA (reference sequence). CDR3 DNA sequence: TGCAGTGCTAGAGATCGGACTAGCGCGGTATACCCCTACAATGAGCAGTTCTTC. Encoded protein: CSARDRTSAVYPYNEQFF.

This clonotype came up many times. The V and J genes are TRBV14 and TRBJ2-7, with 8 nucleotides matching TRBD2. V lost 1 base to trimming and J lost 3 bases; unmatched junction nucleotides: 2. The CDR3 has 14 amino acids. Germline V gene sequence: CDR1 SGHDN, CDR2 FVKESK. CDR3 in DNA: TGTGCCAGCAGCCAAGGGACTAGCCGCTACGAGCAGTACTTC. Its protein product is CASSQGTSRYEQYF.

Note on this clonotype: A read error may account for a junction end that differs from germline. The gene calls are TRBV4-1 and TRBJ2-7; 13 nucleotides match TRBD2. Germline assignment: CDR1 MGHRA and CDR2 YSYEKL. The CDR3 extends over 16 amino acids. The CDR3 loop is CASSQEGLAGAYEQYF. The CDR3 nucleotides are TGTGCCAGCAGCCAAGAAGGACTAGCGGGAGCCTACGAGCAGTACTTC.

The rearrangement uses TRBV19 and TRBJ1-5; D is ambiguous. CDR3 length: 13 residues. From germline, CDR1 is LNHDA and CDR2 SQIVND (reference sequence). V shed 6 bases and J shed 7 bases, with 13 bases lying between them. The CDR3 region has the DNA TGTGCCAGTAGCCTGAGCCGCCTCCAGCCCCAGCATTTT. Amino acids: CASSLSRLQPQHF.

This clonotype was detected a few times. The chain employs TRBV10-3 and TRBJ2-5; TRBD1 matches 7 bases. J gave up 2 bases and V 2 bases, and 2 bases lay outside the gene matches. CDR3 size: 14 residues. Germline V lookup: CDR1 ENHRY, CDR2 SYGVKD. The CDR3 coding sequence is TGTGCCATCAGTGAGACAGGGGTGCAAGAGACCCAGTACTTC. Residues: CAISETGVQETQYF.

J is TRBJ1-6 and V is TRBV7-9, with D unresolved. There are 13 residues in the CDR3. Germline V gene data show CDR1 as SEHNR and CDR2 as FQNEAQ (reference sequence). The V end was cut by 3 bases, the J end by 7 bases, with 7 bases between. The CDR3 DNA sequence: TGTGCCAGCAGCTTCGCTGGGAATTCACCCCTCCACTTT. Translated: CASSFAGNSPLHF.

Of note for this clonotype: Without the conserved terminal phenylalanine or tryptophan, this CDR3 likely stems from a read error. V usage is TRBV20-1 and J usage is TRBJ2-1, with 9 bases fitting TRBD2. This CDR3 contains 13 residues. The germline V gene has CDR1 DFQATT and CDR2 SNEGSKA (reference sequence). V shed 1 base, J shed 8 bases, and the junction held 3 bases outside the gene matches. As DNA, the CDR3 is TGCAGTGCTAGAGGCGGGGGGGCTCATGAGCAGTTCTTG. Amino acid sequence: CSARGGGAHEQFL.

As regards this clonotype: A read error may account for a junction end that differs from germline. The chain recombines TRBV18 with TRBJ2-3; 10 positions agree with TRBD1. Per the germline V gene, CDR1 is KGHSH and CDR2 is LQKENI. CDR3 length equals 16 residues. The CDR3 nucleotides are TGTGCCGGCTCACACACCGGGACAGGGGTTGCAGATACGCAGTATTTT. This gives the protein CAGSHTGTGVADTQYF.

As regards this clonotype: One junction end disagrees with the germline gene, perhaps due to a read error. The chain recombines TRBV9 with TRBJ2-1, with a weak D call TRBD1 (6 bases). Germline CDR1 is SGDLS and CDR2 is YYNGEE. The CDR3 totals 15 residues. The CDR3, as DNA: TGTGCCAGCAGCCCCCAGGGGACCAAGACGGATGAGCGGTTCTTC. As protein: CASSPQGTKTDERFF.

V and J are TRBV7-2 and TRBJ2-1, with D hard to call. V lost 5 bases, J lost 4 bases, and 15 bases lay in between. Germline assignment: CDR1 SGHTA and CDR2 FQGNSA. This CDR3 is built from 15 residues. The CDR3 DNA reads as TGTGCCAGCAGCCGTAGAGAGTACTCTTACAATGAGCAGTTCTTC. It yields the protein CASSRREYSYNEQFF. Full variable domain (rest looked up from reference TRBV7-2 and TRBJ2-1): GAGVSQSPSNKVTEKGKDVELRCDPISGHTALYWYRQSLGQGLEFLIYFQGNSAPDKSGLPSDRFSAERTGGSVSTLTIQRTQQEDSAVYLCASSRREYSYNEQFFGPGTRLTVL.

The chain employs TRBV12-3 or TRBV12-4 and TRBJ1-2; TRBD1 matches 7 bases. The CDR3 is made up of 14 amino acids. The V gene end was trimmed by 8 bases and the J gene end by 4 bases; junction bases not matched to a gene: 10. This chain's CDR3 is CASGLQGGTYGYTF. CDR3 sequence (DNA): TGTGCCAGCGGGTTGCAGGGGGGGACCTATGGCTACACCTTC.

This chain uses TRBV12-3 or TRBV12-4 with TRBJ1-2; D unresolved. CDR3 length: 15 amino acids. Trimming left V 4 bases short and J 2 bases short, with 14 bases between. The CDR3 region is CASSSFYGSNYGYTF. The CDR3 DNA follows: TGTGCCAGCAGTTCCTTTTACGGGTCCAACTATGGCTACACCTTC.

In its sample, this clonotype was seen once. The CDR3 protein is CSARVRVEGDTQYF. CDR3 DNA sequence: TGCAGTGCTAGAGTTCGGGTAGAGGGAGATACGCAGTATTTT. J is TRBJ2-3 and V is TRBV20-1; tentative D call: TRBD2 (5 bases). The CDR3 is 14 amino acids. V was trimmed by 1 base and J by 5 bases, leaving 13 bases between them. From germline, CDR1 is DFQATT and CDR2 SNEGSKA (reference sequence).

DNA of the CDR3: TGTGCCAGCAGCTTTCGACTAGCGGGAATCTACAATGAGCAGTTCTTC. Protein sequence: CASSFRLAGIYNEQFF. This chain uses TRBV7-8 with TRBJ2-1, with 11 bases fitting TRBD2. Losses at the gene ends were 3 bases for V and 3 bases for J; bases not matched to a gene: 4. CDR1 is SGHVS, CDR2 FQNEAQ, per germline. The length of the CDR3 is 16 residues.